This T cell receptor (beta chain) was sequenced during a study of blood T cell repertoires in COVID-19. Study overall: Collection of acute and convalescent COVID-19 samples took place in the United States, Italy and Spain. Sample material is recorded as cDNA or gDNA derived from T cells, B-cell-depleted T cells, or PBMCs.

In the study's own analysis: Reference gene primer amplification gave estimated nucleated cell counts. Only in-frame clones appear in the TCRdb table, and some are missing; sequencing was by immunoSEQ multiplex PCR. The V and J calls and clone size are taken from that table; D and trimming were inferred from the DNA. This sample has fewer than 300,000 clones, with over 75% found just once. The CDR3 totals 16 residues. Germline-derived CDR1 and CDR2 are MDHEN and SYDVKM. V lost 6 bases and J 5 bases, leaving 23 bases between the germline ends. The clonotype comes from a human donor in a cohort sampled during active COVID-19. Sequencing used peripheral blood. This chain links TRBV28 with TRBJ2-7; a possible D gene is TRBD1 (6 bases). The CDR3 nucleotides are TGTGCCAGCAGCCCCGACCCGGGACAAGGGGCCAACGAGCAGTACTTC. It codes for CASSPDPGQGANEQYF. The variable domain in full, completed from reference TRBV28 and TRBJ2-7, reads DVKVTQSSRYLVKRTGEKVFLECVQDMDHENMFWYRQDPGLGLRLIYFSYDVKMKEKGDIPEGYSVSREKKERFSLILESASTNQTSMYLCASSPDPGQGANEQYFGPGTRLTVT.